Following are 21 T cell receptor beta chains from one sample sequenced in a study of shared clonotypes between healthy human individuals (TCRdb year 2020). Library method: the immunoSEQ multiplex PCR assay. Here the immuneACCESS table is served through TCRdb, limited to in-frame sequences with V and J called. Missing clones are a known gap in these copies; in checked studies unresolved V genes cover under half, and the rest lacks a known reason. Across this sample there are roughly 2.2 million clones, with about 90% seen only once. The biggest ten clones account for about 0.36% of the sample. Sequencing used naive CD4+ T cells from PBMCs. The cell subset or site label here, explained by the study, means: CD45RA+ positively selected. The receptors stem from a man younger than 35 in good health. Some clones in this sample may be carry-over from other donors' samples.

A remark on this clone: Other nucleotide sequences from this sample produce the same CDR3. This rearrangement joins TRBV6-1 to TRBJ2-5; 7 bases are a match to TRBD1. V was pared by 8 bases and J by 4 bases, with 1 base of the junction left unmatched. CDR1 is MNHNS and CDR2 is SASEGT in the germline V gene. The CDR3 covers 11 residues. The CDR3 DNA follows: TGTGCCAGCCGGACAGGAGAGACCCAGTACTTC. Protein sequence: CASRTGETQYF.

The chain uses TRBV20-1 and TRBJ1-1; D gene unclear. This CDR3 has 11 amino acids. Looked up from germline, CDR1 is DFQATT and CDR2 is SNEGSKA (reference sequence). The V and J ends lost 4 bases and 7 bases respectively, with 10 bases between them. CDR3 coding DNA: TGCAGTGCTACCGACCTCCTTGAAGCTTTCTTT. Translated: CSATDLLEAFF.

This clone appeared once. CDR3 bases: TGTGCCAGCAAAGAAAGGTCGGACACCGGGGAGCTGTTTTTT. It encodes CASKERSDTGELFF. This sequence joins TRBV2 and TRBJ2-2; D call uncertain. With 7 bases removed from V and 3 bases from J, the gap between germline ends came to 12 bases. Germline V lookup: CDR1 SNHLY, CDR2 FYNNEI. This CDR3 is 14 amino acids long.

The V call is TRBV15, the J call TRBJ2-5; 10 bases are a match to TRBD2. The CDR3 is 15 residues long. With V trimmed by 2 bases and J by 5 bases, 5 bases remained unmatched. CDR1 and CDR2 from the germline V gene are LNHNV and YYDKDF (reference sequence). The CDR3 region is CATSRQSGRAETQYF. CDR3 DNA sequence: TGTGCCACCAGCAGACAGAGCGGGAGGGCGGAGACCCAGTACTTC.

The J gene is TRBJ2-7, the V gene TRBV5-1, with 9 bases lining up with TRBD2. The CDR3 is made up of 16 amino acids. Trimming removed 0 bases from V and 1 base from J; junction bases left unmatched: 5. Germline CDR1 SGHRS, CDR2 YFSETQ. The CDR3 spells CASSLGGSGSSYEQYF. The CDR3 DNA reads as TGCGCCAGCAGCTTGGGAGGTAGCGGGAGTTCCTACGAGCAGTACTTC.

This clone was seen only once. This chain connects TRBV6-5 to TRBJ1-2, with no clear D. Germline assignment: CDR1 MNHEY and CDR2 SVGAGI. The CDR3 contains 12 residues. The V end lost 5 bases, the J end lost 8 bases, and 12 bases lay between the germline ends. The CDR3, as DNA: TGTGCCAGCAGTCTACAGCAGTTAGGCTACACCTTC. Amino acids: CASSLQQLGYTF.

This rearrangement joins TRBV9 to TRBJ2-1, with D possibly being TRBD2 (6 bases). V lost 0 bases and J 4 bases, leaving 11 bases between the germline ends. The CDR3 consists of 15 residues. Germline-derived CDR1 and CDR2 are SGDLS and YYNGEE. The chain's CDR3 is CASSVAGRRYNEQFF. DNA of the CDR3: TGTGCCAGCAGCGTAGCAGGGAGGAGGTACAATGAGCAGTTCTTC. Using reference TRBV9 and TRBJ2-1 for the parts outside the CDR3, the full variable domain is DSGVTQTPKHLITATGQRVTLRCSPRSGDLSVYWYQQSLDQGLQFLIQYYNGEERAKGNILERFSAQQFPDLHSELNLSSLELGDSALYFCASSVAGRRYNEQFFGPGTRLTVL.

The chain recombines TRBV7-2 with TRBJ2-1; D remains ambiguous. Germline V gene data show CDR1 as SGHTA and CDR2 as FQGNSA. The CDR3 has 17 residues. V was pared by 6 bases and J by 2 bases, with 20 bases between. The CDR3 nucleotides read TGTGCCAGCAGTTACACCCCGCCCAGCAGTCCCTACAATGAGCAGTTCTTC. Translation gives CASSYTPPSSPYNEQFF.

This chain joins TRBV9 and TRBJ2-1; a weak D match, TRBD2 (7 bases). The CDR3 is 15 amino acids. In germline, CDR1 is SGDLS, CDR2 YYNGEE. V lost 4 bases and J 0 bases, leaving 11 bases between the germline ends. In DNA, the CDR3 is TGTGCCAGCAGCCCCGGGGGGCCCTCCTACAATGAGCAGTTCTTC. Encoded protein: CASSPGGPSYNEQFF.

The chain is built from TRBV2 and TRBJ2-1; the D call may be TRBD1 or TRBD2 (5 bases each). Trimming removed 8 bases at V and 8 bases at J, with 19 bases between. Germline V gene data show CDR1 as SNHLY and CDR2 as FYNNEI. CDR3 length: 14 residues. The CDR3 DNA sequence: TGTGCCAGCTCTTACACGGGGCTATTCCATGAGCAGTTCTTC. Its protein product is CASSYTGLFHEQFF.

This sequence joins TRBV4-1 and TRBJ1-6; 7 bases are a match to TRBD1. V trimming: 3 bases; J trimming: 7 bases; junction bases outside the gene matches: 6. The CDR3 runs to 15 residues. Germline V gives CDR1 MGHRA, CDR2 YSYEKL. CDR3 nucleotides: TGCGCCAGCAGCCAGCCCACAGGGGACAATTCACCCCTCCACTTT. Its translation: CASSQPTGDNSPLHF.

The rearrangement links TRBV9 to TRBJ2-1; no clear D gene. CDR1 is SGDLS and CDR2 is YYNGEE in the germline V gene. The ends were cut back, 4 bases at V and 0 bases at J, with 14 bases in the middle. CDR3 size: 16 residues. For the CDR3, the DNA is TGTGCCAGCAGCCAAGACGGGCTCAGCTCCTACAATGAGCAGTTCTTC. Translating it yields CASSQDGLSSYNEQFF.

The rearrangement joins TRBV5-1 to TRBJ2-1; D ambiguous. With 0 bases removed from V and 5 bases from J, the gap between germline ends came to 9 bases. CDR1 and CDR2 (germline): SGHRS, YFSETQ. The CDR3 has 14 residues. CDR3 in amino acids: CASSLALTDNEQFF. CDR3 DNA: TGCGCCAGCAGCTTGGCGCTTACGGACAATGAGCAGTTCTTC. Using reference TRBV5-1 and TRBJ2-1 for the parts outside the CDR3, the full variable domain is KAGVTQTPRYLIKTRGQQVTLSCSPISGHRSVSWYQQTPGQGLQFLFEYFSETQRNKGNFPGRFSGRQFSNSRSEMNVSTLELGDSALYLCASSLALTDNEQFFGPGTRLTVL.

Notes on this clone: This sample includes further DNA sequences coding for the same CDR3. The chain uses TRBV11-3 and TRBJ2-2; the D gene is possibly TRBD1 (6 bases). Trimming shortened V by 1 base and J by 5 bases, and 8 bases separated the two germline ends. CDR1 and CDR2 from the germline V gene are SGHNT and YENEEA. This CDR3 is built from 14 residues. The CDR3 region is CASSLGQGTGELFF. The CDR3 DNA follows: TGTGCCAGCAGCTTAGGCCAGGGGACCGGGGAGCTGTTTTTT.

The CDR3 bases are TGTGCCTGGAGTGAGGGACTAGCGGTCGGAGATACGCAGTATTTT. Its translation is CAWSEGLAVGDTQYF. The chain recombines TRBV30 with TRBJ2-3; 11 nucleotides line up with TRBD2. Trimming removed 1 base from V and 5 bases from J; junction bases left unmatched: 5. This CDR3 has 15 amino acids. Germline V CDR1 and CDR2: GTSNPN, SVGIG (reference sequence).

The chain carries TRBV2 and TRBJ1-3, with D hard to call. The CDR3 contains 14 residues. Germline loops: CDR1 SNHLY, CDR2 FYNNEI. The ends were cut back, 6 bases at V and 0 bases at J, with 9 bases in the middle. As DNA, the CDR3 is TGTGCCAGCAGAAGGGAAAACTCTGGAAACACCATATATTTT. Translated: CASRRENSGNTIYF.

Comment on this clone: The sample carries other DNA sequences with the same CDR3. The V gene is TRBV5-1, the J gene TRBJ2-5, with D uncertain. Germline assignment: CDR1 SGHRS and CDR2 YFSETQ. CDR3 length equals 11 residues. The germline V and J ends were trimmed by 0 bases and 5 bases, with 2 bases remaining between them. CDR3 nucleotides: TGCGCCAGCAGCTTGGCTGAGACCCAGTACTTC. Translated: CASSLAETQYF.

This chain joins TRBV14 and TRBJ2-5; 10 positions agree with TRBD2. In germline, CDR1 is SGHDN, CDR2 FVKESK. This CDR3 spans 17 amino acids. Trimming took 0 bases from V and 5 from J; bases not matched to a gene: 9. CDR3 DNA sequence: TGTGCCAGCAGCCAAGACCCAGCGGGAGGGCCCGGGGAGACCCAGTACTTC. Residues: CASSQDPAGGPGETQYF.

Remarks on this clone: Other DNA sequences in this sample translate to the same CDR3. CDR3 coding DNA: TGCGCCAGCAGCTTACAGGGACAAGAGACCCAGTACTTC. Its translation: CASSLQGQETQYF. This rearrangement joins TRBV5-1 to TRBJ2-5; D may be TRBD1 (6 bases). Trimming cost V 2 bases and J 2 bases, with 7 bases left between them. From germline, CDR1 is SGHRS and CDR2 YFSETQ. CDR3 length equals 13 residues.

The DNA for the CDR3 is TGTGCCAGCCGATTCTCTGGGGCTAGCGGGAGTCTCTACGAGCAGTACTTC. Translated, it gives CASRFSGASGSLYEQYF. This chain joins TRBV28 and TRBJ2-7, with TRBD2 identical over 10 bases. V shed 8 bases and J 3 bases; nucleotides not matched to a gene: 16. Looked up from germline, CDR1 is MDHEN and CDR2 is SYDVKM. The CDR3 has 17 amino acids. Together with reference TRBV28 and TRBJ2-7, the CDR3 gives the full variable domain: DVKVTQSSRYLVKRTGEKVFLECVQDMDHENMFWYRQDPGLGLRLIYFSYDVKMKEKGDIPEGYSVSREKKERFSLILESASTNQTSMYLCASRFSGASGSLYEQYFGPGTRLTVT.

This clone was detected only once. The chain employs TRBV14 and TRBJ2-2; TRBD1 aligns across 9 bases. The ends lost 4 bases at V and 0 bases at J; junction bases unmatched: 3. Germline CDR1 reads SGHDN; CDR2 reads FVKESK. This CDR3 is built from 16 residues. CDR3 sequence reads: CASSRRTGANTGELFF. The CDR3 nucleotides are TGTGCCAGCAGCCGGAGGACAGGGGCGAACACCGGGGAGCTGTTTTTT.